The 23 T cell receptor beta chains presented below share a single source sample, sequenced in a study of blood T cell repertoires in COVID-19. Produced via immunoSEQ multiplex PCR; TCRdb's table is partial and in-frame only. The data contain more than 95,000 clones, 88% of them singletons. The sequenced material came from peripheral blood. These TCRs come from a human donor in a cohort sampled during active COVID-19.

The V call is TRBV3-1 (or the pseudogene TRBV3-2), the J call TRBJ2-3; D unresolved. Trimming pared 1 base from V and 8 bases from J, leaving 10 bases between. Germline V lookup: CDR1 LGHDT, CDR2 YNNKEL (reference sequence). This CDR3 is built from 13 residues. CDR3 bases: TGTGCCAGCAGCCAAGTGGAGTCGGGTACGCAGTATTTT. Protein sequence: CASSQVESGTQYF.

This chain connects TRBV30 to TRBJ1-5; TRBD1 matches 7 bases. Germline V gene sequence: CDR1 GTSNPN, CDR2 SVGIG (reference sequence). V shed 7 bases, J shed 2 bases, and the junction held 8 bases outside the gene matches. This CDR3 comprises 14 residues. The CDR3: CAYSPTGRNQPQHF. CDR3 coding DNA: TGTGCCTACAGTCCGACAGGGCGCAATCAGCCCCAGCATTTT.

The CDR3: CASSVTGGDYEQYF. The CDR3 coding sequence is TGTGCCAGCTCCGTGACAGGGGGCGACTACGAGCAGTACTTC. The chain uses TRBV18 and TRBJ2-7; TRBD1 matches at 10 bases. The CDR3 is 14 amino acids. The junction had 5 bases not matched to a gene; V was cut back by 6 bases and J by 3 bases. Germline V lookup: CDR1 KGHSH, CDR2 LQKENI.

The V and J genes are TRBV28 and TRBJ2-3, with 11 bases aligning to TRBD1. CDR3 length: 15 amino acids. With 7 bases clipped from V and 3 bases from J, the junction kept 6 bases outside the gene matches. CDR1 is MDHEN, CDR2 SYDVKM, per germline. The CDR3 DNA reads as TGTGCCAGCACAATGGGACAGGGGGTGACAGATACGCAGTATTTT. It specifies CASTMGQGVTDTQYF.

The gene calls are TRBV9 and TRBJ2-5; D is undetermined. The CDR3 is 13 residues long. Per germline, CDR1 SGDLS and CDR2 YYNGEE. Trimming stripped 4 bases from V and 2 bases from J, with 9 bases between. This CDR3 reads CASSPLSQETQYF. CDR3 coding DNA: TGTGCCAGCAGCCCCCTAAGTCAAGAGACCCAGTACTTC.

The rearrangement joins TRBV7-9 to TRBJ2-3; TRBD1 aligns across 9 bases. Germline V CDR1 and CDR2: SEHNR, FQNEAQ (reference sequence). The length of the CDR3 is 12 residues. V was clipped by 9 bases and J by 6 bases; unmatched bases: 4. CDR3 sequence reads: CARTGGQDTQYF. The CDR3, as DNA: TGTGCCAGGACAGGGGGGCAGGATACGCAGTATTTT.

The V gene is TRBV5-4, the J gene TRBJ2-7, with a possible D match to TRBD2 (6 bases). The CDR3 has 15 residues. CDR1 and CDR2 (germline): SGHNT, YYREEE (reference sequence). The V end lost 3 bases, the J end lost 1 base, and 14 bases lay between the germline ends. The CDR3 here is CASSSPGGASYEQYF. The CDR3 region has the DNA TGTGCCAGCAGCTCGCCGGGCGGGGCTTCCTACGAGCAGTACTTC.

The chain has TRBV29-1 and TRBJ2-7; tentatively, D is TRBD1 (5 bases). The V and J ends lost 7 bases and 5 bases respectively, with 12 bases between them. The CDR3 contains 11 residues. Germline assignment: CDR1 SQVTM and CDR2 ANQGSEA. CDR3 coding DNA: TGCAGCGCCCAAGACAGCCACGAGCAGTACTTC. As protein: CSAQDSHEQYF.

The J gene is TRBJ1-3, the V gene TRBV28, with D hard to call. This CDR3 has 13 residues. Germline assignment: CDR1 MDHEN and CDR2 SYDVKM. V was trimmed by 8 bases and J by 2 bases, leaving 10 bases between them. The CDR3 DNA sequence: TGTGCCAGCGGTCTGGCAGCTGGAAACACCATATATTTT. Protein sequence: CASGLAAGNTIYF.

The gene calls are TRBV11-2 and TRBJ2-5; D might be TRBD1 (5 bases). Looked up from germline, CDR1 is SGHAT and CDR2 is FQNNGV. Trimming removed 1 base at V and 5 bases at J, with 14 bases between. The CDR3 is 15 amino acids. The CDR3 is CASSLALQGYETQYF. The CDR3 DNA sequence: TGTGCCAGCAGCTTAGCACTTCAGGGTTATGAGACCCAGTACTTC.

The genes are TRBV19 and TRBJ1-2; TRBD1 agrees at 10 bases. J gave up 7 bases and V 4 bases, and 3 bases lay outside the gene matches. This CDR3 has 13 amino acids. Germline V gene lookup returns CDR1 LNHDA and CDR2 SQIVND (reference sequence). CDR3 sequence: CASSTWDRGGYTF. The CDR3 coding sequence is TGTGCCAGTAGTACCTGGGACAGGGGTGGCTACACCTTC.

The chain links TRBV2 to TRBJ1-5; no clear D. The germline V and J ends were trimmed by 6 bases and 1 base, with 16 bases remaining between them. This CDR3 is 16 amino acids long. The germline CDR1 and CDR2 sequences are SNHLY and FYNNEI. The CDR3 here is CASSETLSGSNQPQHF. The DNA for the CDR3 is TGTGCCAGCAGCGAGACCCTTTCAGGAAGCAATCAGCCCCAGCATTTT. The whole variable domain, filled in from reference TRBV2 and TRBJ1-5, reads EPEVTQTPSHQVTQMGQEVILRCVPISNHLYFYWYRQILGQKVEFLVSFYNNEISEKSEIFDDQFSVERPDGSNFTLKIRSTKLEDSAMYFCASSETLSGSNQPQHFGDGTRLSIL.

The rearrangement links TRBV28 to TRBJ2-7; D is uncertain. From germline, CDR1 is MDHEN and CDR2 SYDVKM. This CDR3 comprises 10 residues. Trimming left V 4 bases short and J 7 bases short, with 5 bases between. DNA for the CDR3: TGTGCCAGCAGTTCTCGGGAGCAGTACTTC. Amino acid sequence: CASSSREQYF.

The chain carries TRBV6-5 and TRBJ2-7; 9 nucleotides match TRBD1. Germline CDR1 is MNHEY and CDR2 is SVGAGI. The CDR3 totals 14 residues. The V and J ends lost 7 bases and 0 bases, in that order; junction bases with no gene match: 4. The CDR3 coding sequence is TGTGCCAGCAAACAGGGGGCATCCTCCTACGAGCAGTACTTC. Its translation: CASKQGASSYEQYF.

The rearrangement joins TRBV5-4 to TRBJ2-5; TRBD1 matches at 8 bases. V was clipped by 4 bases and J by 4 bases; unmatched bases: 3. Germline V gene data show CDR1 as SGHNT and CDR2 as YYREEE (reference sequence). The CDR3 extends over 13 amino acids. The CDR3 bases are TGTGCCAGCAGCCTAGACAGGGGAGAGACCCAGTACTTC. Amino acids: CASSLDRGETQYF.

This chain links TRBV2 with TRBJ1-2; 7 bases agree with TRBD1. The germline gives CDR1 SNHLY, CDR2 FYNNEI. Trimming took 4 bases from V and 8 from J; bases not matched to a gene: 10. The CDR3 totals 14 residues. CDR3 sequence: CASSGAQNRGGYTF. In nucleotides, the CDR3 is TGTGCCAGCAGTGGAGCTCAGAACAGGGGCGGCTACACCTTC.

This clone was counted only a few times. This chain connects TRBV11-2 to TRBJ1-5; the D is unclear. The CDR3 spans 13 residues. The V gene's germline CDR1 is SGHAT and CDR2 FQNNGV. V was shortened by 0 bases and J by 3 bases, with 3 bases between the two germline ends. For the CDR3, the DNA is TGTGCCAGCAGCTTAGAATACAATCAGCCCCAGCATTTT. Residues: CASSLEYNQPQHF.

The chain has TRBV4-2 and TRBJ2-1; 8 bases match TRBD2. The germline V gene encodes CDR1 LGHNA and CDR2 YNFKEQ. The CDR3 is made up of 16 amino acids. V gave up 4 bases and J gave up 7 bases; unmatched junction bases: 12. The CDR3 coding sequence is TGTGCCAGCAGCCGGGAGAGTAGCGGGATAAAGAATGAGCAGTTCTTC. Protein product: CASSRESSGIKNEQFF.

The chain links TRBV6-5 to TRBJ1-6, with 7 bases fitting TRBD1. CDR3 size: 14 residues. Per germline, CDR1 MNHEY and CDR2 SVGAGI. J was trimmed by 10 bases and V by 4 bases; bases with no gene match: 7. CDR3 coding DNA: TGTGCCAGCAGTTCTTATAACAGGGGCTCACCCCTCCACTTT. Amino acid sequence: CASSSYNRGSPLHF.

The CDR3: CASSLEGTDYEKLFF. CDR3 DNA sequence: TGTGCCAGCAGCTTGGAAGGGACAGACTATGAAAAACTGTTTTTT. The chain employs TRBV5-5 and TRBJ1-4, with 7 bases identical to TRBD1. V trimming: 0 bases; J trimming: 6 bases; junction bases outside the gene matches: 5. This CDR3 is 15 amino acids long. Germline V gene data show CDR1 as SGHKS and CDR2 as YYEKEE (reference sequence).

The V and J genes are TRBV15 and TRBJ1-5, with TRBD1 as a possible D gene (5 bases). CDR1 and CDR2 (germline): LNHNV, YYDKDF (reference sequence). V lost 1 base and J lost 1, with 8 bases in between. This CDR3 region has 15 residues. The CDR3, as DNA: TGTGCCACCAGCAGAGCGGGACTCAGCAATCAGCCCCAGCATTTT. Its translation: CATSRAGLSNQPQHF.

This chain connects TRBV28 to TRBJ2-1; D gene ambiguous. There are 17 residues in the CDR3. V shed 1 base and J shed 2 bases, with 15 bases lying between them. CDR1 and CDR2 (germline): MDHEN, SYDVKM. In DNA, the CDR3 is TGTGCCAGCAGTTTATCCCCGGGTCCTAAGACCTACAATGAGCAGTTCTTC. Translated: CASSLSPGPKTYNEQFF.

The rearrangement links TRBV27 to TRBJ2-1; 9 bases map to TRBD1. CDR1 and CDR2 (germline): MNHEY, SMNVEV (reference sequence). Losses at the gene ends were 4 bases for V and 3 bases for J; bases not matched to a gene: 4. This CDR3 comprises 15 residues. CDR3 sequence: CASSSGQGLYNEQFF. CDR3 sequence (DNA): TGTGCCAGCAGTTCGGGACAGGGACTCTACAATGAGCAGTTCTTC.